This TCR beta chain was identified in a study of blood T cells in healthy people across ages. Study-level results: Aged donors had fewer naive CD4+ cells and lower diversity than long-lived donors.

Each donor was a healthy Caucasian individual from Russia, aged roughly 6 to 95. The CDR3 contains 14 residues. Germline V lookup: CDR1 SGHKS, CDR2 YYEKEE (reference sequence). V lost 1 base and J 6 bases, leaving 12 bases between the germline ends. To note about this clonotype: The antigen is not known.

Together with a sample-barcoded 5' primer, a J-beta primer mix was included in a second PCR lasting roughly 6 to 12 cycles. MiXCR, run by TCRdb on the 5' RACE reads, gives a single entry per CDR3 protein. Of about 1,400,000 distinct CDR3 sequences in the sample, 45% to 70% were seen once. Sequenced sample: blood. The chain carries TRBV5-5 and TRBJ2-3, with D possibly being TRBD2 (5 bases). This clonotype was obtained from a man in his late teens or twenties in good health. The CDR3 nucleotides read TGTGCCAGCAGCTTGCTGCTAGCAGCGGATACGCAGTATTTT. This translates into CASSLLLAADTQYF.